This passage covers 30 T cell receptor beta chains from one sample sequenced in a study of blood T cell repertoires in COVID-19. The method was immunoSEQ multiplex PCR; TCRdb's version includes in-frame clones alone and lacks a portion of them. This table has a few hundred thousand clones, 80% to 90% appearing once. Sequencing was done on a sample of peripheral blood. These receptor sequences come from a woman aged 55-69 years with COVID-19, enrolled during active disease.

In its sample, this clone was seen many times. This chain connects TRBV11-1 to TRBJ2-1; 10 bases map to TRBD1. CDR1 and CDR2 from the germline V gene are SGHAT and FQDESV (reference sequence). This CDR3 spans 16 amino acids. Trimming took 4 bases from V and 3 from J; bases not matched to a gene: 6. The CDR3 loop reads CASSSKGQGLYNEQFF. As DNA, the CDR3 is TGTGCCAGCAGCTCCAAGGGACAGGGGCTCTACAATGAGCAGTTCTTC.

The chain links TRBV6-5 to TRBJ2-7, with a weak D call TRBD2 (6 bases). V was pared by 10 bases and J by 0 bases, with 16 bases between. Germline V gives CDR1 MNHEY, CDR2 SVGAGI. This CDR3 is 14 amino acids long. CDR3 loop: CATRGTLSSYEQYF. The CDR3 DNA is TGTGCCACCCGGGGGACCCTGAGCTCCTACGAGCAGTACTTC.

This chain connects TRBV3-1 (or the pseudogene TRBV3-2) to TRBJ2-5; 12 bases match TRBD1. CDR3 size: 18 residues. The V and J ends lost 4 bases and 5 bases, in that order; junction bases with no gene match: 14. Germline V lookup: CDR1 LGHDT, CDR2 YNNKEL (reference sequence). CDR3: CASSRRSGGQGARETQYF. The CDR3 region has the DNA TGTGCCAGCAGCCGCCGATCTGGGGGACAGGGGGCGCGGGAGACCCAGTACTTC.

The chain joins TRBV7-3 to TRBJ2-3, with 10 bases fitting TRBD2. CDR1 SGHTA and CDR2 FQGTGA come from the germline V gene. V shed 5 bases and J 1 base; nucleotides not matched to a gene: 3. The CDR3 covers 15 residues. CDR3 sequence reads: CASSKRGGGTDTQYF. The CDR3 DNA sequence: TGTGCCAGCAGCAAGCGGGGGGGCGGCACAGATACGCAGTATTTT.

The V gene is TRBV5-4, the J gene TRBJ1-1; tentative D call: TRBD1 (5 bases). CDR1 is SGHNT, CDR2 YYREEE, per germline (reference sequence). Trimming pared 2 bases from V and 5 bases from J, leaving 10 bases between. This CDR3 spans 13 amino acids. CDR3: CASSFDSRTEAFF. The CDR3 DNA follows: TGTGCCAGCAGCTTTGACAGTCGGACTGAAGCTTTCTTT.

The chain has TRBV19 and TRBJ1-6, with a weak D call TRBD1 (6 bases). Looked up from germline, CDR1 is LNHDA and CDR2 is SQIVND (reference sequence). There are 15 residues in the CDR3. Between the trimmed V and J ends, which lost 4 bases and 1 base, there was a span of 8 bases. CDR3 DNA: TGTGCCAGTAGTACAGACAGGTCCTATAATTCACCCCTCCACTTT. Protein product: CASSTDRSYNSPLHF.

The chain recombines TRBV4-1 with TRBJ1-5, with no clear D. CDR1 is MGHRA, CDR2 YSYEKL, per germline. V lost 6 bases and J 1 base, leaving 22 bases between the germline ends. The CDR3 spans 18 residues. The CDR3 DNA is TGCGCCAGCAGTCACCGGGAAGCCGGGAGACTGAGCAATCAGCCCCAGCATTTT. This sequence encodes CASSHREAGRLSNQPQHF.

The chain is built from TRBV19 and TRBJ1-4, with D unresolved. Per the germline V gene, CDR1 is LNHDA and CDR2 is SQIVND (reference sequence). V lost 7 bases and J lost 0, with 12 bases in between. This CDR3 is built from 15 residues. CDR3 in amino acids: CASTITAATNEKLFF. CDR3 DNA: TGTGCCAGTACTATTACAGCCGCAACTAATGAAAAACTGTTTTTT.

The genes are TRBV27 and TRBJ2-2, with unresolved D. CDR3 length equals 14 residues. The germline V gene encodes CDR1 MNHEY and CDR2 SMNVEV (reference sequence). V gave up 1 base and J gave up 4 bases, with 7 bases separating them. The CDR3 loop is CASSLFPGTGELFF. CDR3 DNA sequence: TGTGCCAGCAGTTTATTCCCCGGCACCGGGGAGCTGTTTTTT.

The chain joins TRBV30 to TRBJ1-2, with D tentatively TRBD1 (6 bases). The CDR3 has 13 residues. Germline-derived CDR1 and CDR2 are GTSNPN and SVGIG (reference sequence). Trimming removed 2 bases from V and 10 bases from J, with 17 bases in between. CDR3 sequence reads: CAWSTTTGTDYTF. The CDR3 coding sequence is TGTGCCTGGAGTACAACTACAGGGACGGACTACACCTTC.

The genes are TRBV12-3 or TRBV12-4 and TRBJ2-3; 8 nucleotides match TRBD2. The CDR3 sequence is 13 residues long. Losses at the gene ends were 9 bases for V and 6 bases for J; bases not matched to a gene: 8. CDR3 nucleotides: TGTGCCAGTAGCGGGGCTTTATCGGATACGCAGTATTTT. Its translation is CASSGALSDTQYF.

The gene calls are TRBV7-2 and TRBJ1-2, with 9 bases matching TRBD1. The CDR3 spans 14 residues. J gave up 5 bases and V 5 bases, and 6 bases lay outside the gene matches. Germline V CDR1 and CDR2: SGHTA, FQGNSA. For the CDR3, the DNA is TGTGCCAGCAGCGCACCGGGACAGGGATATGGCTACACCTTC. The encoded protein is CASSAPGQGYGYTF.

The CDR3 loop is CASSSGQGEQPQHF. CDR3 DNA: TGTGCCAGCAGTTCTGGACAGGGTGAACAGCCCCAGCATTTT. The chain carries TRBV6-2 or TRBV6-3 and TRBJ1-5, with 8 bases aligning to TRBD1. With 4 bases clipped from V and 7 bases from J, the junction kept 6 bases outside the gene matches. Germline V gene data show CDR1 as MNHEY and CDR2 as SVGEGT. The CDR3 has 14 amino acids.

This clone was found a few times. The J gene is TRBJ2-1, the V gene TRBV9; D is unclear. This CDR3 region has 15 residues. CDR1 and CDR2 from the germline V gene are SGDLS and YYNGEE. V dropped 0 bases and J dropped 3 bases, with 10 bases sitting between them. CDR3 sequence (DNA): TGTGCCAGCAGCGTAGACAGCAAGAGCTACAATGAGCAGTTCTTC. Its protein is CASSVDSKSYNEQFF.

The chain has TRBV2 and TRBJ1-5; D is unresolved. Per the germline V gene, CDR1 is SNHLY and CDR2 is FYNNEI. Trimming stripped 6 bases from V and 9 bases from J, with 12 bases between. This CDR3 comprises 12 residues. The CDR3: CASSAPVLPQHF. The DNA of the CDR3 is TGTGCCAGCAGCGCGCCCGTTTTGCCCCAGCATTTT.

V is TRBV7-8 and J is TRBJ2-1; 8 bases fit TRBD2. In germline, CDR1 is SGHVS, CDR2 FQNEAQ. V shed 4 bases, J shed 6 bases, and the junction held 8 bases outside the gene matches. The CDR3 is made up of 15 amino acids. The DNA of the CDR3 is TGTGCCAGCAGCTCTTTGAGACTAGCGATCAATGAGCAGTTCTTC. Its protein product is CASSSLRLAINEQFF. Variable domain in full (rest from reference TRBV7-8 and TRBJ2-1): GAGVSQSPRYKVAKRGQDVALRCDPISGHVSLFWYQQALGQGPEFLTYFQNEAQLDKSGLPSDRFFAERPEGSVSTLKIQRTQQEDSAVYLCASSSLRLAINEQFFGPGTRLTVL.

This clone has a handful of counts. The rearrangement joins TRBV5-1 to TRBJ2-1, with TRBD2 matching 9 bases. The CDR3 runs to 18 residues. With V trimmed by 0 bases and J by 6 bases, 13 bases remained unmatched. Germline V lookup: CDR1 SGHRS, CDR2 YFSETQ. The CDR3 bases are TGCGCCAGCAGCTTGGCAGGTTGGGTTAGCGGGGGATCCAATGAGCAGTTCTTC. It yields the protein CASSLAGWVSGGSNEQFF.

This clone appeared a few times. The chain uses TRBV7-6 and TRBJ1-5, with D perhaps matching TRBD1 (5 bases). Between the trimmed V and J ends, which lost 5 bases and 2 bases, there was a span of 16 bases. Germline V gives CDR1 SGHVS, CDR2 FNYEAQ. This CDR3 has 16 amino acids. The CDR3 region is CASSPWQGSGNQPQHF. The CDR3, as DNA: TGTGCCAGCAGCCCGTGGCAGGGCTCCGGCAATCAGCCCCAGCATTTT.

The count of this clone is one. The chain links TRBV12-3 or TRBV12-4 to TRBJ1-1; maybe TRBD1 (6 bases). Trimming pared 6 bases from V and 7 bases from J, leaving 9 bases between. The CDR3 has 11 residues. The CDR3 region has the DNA TGTGCCAGCAGCCCGACAGGTGAAGCTTTCTTT. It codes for CASSPTGEAFF.

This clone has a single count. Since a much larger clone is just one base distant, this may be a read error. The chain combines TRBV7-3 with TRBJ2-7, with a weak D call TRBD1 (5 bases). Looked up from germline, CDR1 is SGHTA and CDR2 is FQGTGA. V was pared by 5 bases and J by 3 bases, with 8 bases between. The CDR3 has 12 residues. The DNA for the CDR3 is TGTGCCAGCAGCCTGCAGGGCTACGAGCAGTACTTC. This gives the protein CASSLQGYEQYF.

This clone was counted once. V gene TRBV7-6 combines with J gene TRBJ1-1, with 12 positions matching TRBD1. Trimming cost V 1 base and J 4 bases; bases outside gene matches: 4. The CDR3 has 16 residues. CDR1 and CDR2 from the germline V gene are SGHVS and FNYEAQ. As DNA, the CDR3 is TGTGCCAGCAGCTTAGGGGGACAGGGGGCGGGCACTGAAGCTTTCTTT. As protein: CASSLGGQGAGTEAFF.

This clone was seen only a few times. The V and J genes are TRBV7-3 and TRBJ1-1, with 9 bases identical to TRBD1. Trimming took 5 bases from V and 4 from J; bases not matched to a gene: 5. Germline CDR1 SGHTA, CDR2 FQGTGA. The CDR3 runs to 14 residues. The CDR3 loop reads CASSLDRGGTEAFF. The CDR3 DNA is TGTGCCAGCAGCCTCGACAGGGGGGGCACTGAAGCTTTCTTT. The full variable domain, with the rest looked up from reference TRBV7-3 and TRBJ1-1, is GAGVSQTPSNKVTEKGKYVELRCDPISGHTALYWYRQSLGQGPEFLIYFQGTGAADDSGLPNDRFFAVRPEGSVSTLKIQRTERGDSAVYLCASSLDRGGTEAFFGQGTRLTVV.

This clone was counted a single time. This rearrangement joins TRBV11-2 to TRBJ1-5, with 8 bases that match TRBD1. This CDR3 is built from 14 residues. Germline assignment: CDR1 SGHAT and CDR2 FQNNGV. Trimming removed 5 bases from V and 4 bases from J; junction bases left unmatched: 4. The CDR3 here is CASSPDRGNQPQHF. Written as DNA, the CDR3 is TGTGCCAGCAGCCCCGACAGGGGTAATCAGCCCCAGCATTTT.

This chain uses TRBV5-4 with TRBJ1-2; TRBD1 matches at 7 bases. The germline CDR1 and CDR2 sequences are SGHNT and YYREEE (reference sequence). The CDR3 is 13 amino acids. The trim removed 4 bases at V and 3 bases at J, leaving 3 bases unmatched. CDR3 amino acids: CASSAGTDYGYTF. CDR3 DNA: TGTGCCAGCAGCGCGGGGACAGACTATGGCTACACCTTC.

CDR3 DNA sequence: TGTGCCAGCAGCTCACGACAGGCCTATGGCTACACCTTC. It specifies CASSSRQAYGYTF. This chain connects TRBV7-2 to TRBJ1-2, with a weak D call TRBD1 (6 bases). The V gene's germline CDR1 is SGHTA and CDR2 FQGNSA. The V and J ends lost 4 bases and 4 bases respectively, with 10 bases between them. The CDR3 runs 13 residues.

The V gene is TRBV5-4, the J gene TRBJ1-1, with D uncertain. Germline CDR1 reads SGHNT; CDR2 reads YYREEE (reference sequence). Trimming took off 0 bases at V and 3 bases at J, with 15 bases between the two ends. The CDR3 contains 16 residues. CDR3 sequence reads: CASSLAGINIDTEAFF. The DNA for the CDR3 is TGTGCCAGCAGCTTGGCGGGGATCAATATCGACACTGAAGCTTTCTTT.

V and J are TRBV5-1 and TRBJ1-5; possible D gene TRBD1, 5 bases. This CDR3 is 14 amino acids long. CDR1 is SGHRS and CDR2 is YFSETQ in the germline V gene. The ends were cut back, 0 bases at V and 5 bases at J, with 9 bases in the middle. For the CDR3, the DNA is TGCGCCAGCAGCTTGGAGGACATGGATCAGCCCCAGCATTTT. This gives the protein CASSLEDMDQPQHF. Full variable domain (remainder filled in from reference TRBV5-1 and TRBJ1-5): KAGVTQTPRYLIKTRGQQVTLSCSPISGHRSVSWYQQTPGQGLQFLFEYFSETQRNKGNFPGRFSGRQFSNSRSEMNVSTLELGDSALYLCASSLEDMDQPQHFGDGTRLSIL.

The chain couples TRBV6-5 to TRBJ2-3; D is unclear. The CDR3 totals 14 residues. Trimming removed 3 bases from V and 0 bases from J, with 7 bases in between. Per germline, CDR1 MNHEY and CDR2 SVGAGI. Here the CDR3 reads CASSYADSTDTQYF. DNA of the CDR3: TGTGCCAGCAGTTATGCAGATAGCACAGATACGCAGTATTTT.

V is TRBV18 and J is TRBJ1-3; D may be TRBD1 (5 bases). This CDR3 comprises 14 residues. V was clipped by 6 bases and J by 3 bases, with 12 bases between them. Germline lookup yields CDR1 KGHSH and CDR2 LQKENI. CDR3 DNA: TGTGCCAGCTCGGAGGGGAGTTATGGAAACACCATATATTTT. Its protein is CASSEGSYGNTIYF.

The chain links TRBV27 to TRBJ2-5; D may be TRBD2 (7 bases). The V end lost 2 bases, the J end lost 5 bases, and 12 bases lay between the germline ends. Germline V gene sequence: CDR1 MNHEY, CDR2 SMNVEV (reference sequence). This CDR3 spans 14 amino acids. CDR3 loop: CASSLLGGHETQYF. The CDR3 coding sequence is TGTGCCAGCAGTTTACTCGGGGGGCATGAGACCCAGTACTTC.